This T cell receptor (beta chain) comes out of a study of shared T cell receptors in the human thymus. Data came from immunoSEQ multiplex PCR; TCRdb stores just in-frame clones and leaves some out. The repertoire has around 67,000 clones, around 96% of them found once; the top ten carry less than 0.04%. The CDR3 is 18 amino acids. From germline, CDR1 is SGDLS and CDR2 YYNGEE. V lost 6 bases and J 7 bases, leaving 29 bases between the germline ends. The rearrangement joins TRBV9 to TRBJ2-1, with D tentatively TRBD1 or TRBD2 (6 bases each). The specimen sequenced was thymocytes. This sequence originates from a human donor. The DNA of the CDR3 is TGTGCCAGCACCTTTGGGGGCGGGGCCTCCGATACCCAGAATGAGCAGTTCTTC. Its translation: CASTFGGGASDTQNEQFF.